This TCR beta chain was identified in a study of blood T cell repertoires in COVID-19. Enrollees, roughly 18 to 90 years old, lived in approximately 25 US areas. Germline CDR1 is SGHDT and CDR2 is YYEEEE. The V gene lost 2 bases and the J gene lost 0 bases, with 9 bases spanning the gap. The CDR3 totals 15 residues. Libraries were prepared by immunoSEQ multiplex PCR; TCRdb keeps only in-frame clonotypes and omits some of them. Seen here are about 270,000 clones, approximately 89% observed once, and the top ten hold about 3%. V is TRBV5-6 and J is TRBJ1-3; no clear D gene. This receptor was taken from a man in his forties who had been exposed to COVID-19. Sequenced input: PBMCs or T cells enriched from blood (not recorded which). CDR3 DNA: TGTGCCAGCAGCTTCGGGAGAAACTCTGGAAACACCATATATTTT. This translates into CASSFGRNSGNTIYF.